Presented here are 3 T cell receptor beta chains from one specimen sequenced in a study of blood T cell repertoires in COVID-19. The assay was immunoSEQ multiplex PCR, and TCRdb's table has in-frame clones only and misses some. The sample contains 200,000 or so clones, about 88% of which appear only once. The sample consisted of peripheral blood. The source of these receptors is a man between 65 and 79 years old with active or convalescent COVID-19.

The rearrangement uses TRBV6-5 and TRBJ1-2, with 11 bases that match TRBD1. Per germline, CDR1 MNHEY and CDR2 SVGAGI. This CDR3 has 16 residues. V shed 4 bases and J 3 bases; nucleotides not matched to a gene: 7. Here the CDR3 reads CASSWGGTGGHYGYTF. As DNA, the CDR3 is TGTGCCAGCAGTTGGGGGGGGACAGGGGGACACTATGGCTACACCTTC.

The rearrangement links TRBV9 to TRBJ2-1, with D unresolved. The germline V and J ends were trimmed by 0 bases and 0 bases, with 7 bases remaining between them. The CDR3 sequence is 15 residues long. Per the germline V gene, CDR1 is SGDLS and CDR2 is YYNGEE. The CDR3 DNA is TGTGCCAGCAGCGTAGATGCCAGCTCCTACAATGAGCAGTTCTTC. This codes for CASSVDASSYNEQFF. The whole variable domain, remainder taken from reference TRBV9 and TRBJ2-1, is DSGVTQTPKHLITATGQRVTLRCSPRSGDLSVYWYQQSLDQGLQFLIQYYNGEERAKGNILERFSAQQFPDLHSELNLSSLELGDSALYFCASSVDASSYNEQFFGPGTRLTVL.

V and J are TRBV10-3 and TRBJ1-4; no reliable D call. Germline values: CDR1 ENHRY, CDR2 SYGVKD. With 0 bases removed from V and 6 bases from J, the gap between germline ends came to 14 bases. This CDR3 has 16 amino acids. CDR3 bases: TGTGCCATCAGTGAGTCGCTACCCGGGAGGGATGAAAAACTGTTTTTT. Translated, it gives CAISESLPGRDEKLFF.